Described below is a single T cell receptor (beta chain) sequence and its context. The antigen remains undetermined. The sample is drawn from a study of chemoradiotherapy in HPV16-positive cancers. Study results and limitations: Non-HPV-specific T cells did not expand in tumors during treatment, whereas candidate HPV-specific clones and E7-related motifs did. HPV-specific T cells were functionally defined from only two HPV16-positive patients.

From germline, CDR1 is MDHEN and CDR2 SYDVKM. This CDR3 contains 14 residues. The ends were cut back, 3 bases at V and 1 base at J, with 9 bases in the middle. The method was immunoSEQ multiplex PCR; TCRdb's version includes in-frame clones alone and lacks a portion of them. The data contain more than 6,000 clones, 70% to 90% of them seen just once; the ten biggest clones take up over 3%. The receptor's source is a human donor with HPV-associated anogenital cancer. The chain uses TRBV28 and TRBJ1-2; no definite D call. The specimen comprised tumor tissue, sampled from a patient who underwent chemoradiotherapy. The CDR3 nucleotides read TGTGCCAGCAGTTTGGGCAGCCTTAACTATGGCTACACCTTC. This codes for CASSLGSLNYGYTF.